The clone carrying this T cell receptor (beta chain) was seen a handful of times. What it binds is unknown. The sample belongs to a study of regulatory T cells in long-lasting Graves disease. Study outcomes and limitations: Investigators studied peripheral blood only, not thyroid tissue.

Germline values: CDR1 SNHLY, CDR2 FYNNEI. Trimming removed 5 bases from V and 2 bases from J; junction bases left unmatched: 7. The CDR3 runs 16 residues. Time point reported: persistent/refractory GD, antithyroid drugs over 5 years with positive TRAb. PBMCs provided the RNA from which the TCR library was made. With iRepertoire HTBI primers and Arm-PCR of CDR3 regions, TCR beta libraries were built. TCRdb redid the calling of the multiplex PCR reads with MiXCR, one entry per CDR3 protein. The repertoire holds a few hundred thousand distinct CDR3 sequences, around a quarter seen once, with about a quarter in the top ten.

The TCR sequence derives from a female donor with Graves disease. The rearrangement links TRBV2 to TRBJ1-5; TRBD1 matches at 9 bases. Specimen: peripheral blood mononuclear cells (PBMCs), collected when the disease was refractory, from a patient treated with antithyroid drugs. The CDR3 DNA sequence: TGTGCCAGCAGTTTCCGGACAGGGGAAGGCAATCAGCCCCAGCATTTT. It encodes CASSFRTGEGNQPQHF.